This T cell receptor (beta chain) was identified during a study of T cells in Graves' hyperthyroidism and ophthalmopathy. Template material for amplifying TCR beta CDR3 regions consisted of RNA transcripts. The study used the HTBI primer set for a first-round RT-PCR of the TCR CDR3. In TCRdb, the multiplex PCR reads were re-called with MiXCR into one record per CDR3 protein. The table includes around 450,000 distinct CDR3 sequences, 15% to 17% detected once. Clinical symptoms, serum thyroxine and TRAb, thyroid ultrasound and orbital computed tomography were used for the diagnoses. Between the trimmed V and J ends, which lost 1 base and 7 bases, there was a span of 8 bases. This CDR3 region has 14 residues. Germline CDR1 LNHDA, CDR2 SQIVND (reference sequence).

Specimen: blood. J is TRBJ1-6 and V is TRBV19; D gene unclear. The source is a woman aged 18-29 years with Graves' hyperthyroidism. CDR3 bases: TGTGCCAGTAGTATAGCAGGACGAAATTCACCCCTCCACTTT. The encoded protein is CASSIAGRNSPLHF.